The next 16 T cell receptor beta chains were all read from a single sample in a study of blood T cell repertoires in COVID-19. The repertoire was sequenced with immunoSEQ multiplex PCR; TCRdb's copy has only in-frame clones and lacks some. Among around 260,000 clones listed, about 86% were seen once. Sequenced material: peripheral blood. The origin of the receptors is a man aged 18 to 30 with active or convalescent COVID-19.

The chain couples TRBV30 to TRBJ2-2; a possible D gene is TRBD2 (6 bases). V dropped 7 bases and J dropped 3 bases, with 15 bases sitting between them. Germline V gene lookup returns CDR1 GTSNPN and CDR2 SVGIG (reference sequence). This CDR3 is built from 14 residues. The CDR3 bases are TGTGCCTTACACCGCGGGATTTACACCGGGGAGCTGTTTTTT. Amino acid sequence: CALHRGIYTGELFF.

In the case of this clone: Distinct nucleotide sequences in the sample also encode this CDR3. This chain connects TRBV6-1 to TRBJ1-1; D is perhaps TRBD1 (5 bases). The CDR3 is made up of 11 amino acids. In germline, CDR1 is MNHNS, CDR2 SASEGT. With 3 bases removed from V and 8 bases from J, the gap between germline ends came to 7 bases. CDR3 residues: CASSDRAEAFF. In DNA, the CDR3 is TGTGCCAGCAGTGACAGGGCGGAAGCTTTCTTT.

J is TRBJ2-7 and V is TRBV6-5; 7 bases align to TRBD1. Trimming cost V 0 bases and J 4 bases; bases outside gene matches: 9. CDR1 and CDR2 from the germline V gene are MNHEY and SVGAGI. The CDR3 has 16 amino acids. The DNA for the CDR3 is TGTGCCAGCAGTTACTCGAGAAGGACAGGAATTTACGAGCAGTACTTC. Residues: CASSYSRRTGIYEQYF.

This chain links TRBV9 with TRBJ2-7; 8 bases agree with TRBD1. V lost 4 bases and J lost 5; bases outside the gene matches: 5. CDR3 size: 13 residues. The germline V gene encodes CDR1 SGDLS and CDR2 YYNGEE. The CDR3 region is CASSLGQVDEQYF. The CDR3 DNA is TGTGCCAGCAGCTTGGGACAGGTCGACGAGCAGTACTTC. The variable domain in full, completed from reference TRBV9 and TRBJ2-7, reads DSGVTQTPKHLITATGQRVTLRCSPRSGDLSVYWYQQSLDQGLQFLIQYYNGEERAKGNILERFSAQQFPDLHSELNLSSLELGDSALYFCASSLGQVDEQYFGPGTRLTVT.

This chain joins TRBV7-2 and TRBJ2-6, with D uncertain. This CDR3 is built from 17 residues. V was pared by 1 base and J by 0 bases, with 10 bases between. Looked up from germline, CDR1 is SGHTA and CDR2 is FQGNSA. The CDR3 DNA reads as TGTGCCAGCAGCTTAGGCCTCACTGTCTCTGGGGCCAACGTCCTGACTTTC. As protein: CASSLGLTVSGANVLTF.

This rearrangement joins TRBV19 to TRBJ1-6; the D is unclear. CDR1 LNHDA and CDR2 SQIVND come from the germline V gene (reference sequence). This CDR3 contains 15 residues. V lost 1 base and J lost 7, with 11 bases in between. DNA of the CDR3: TGTGCCAGTAGTATAGCCAACGCGTGGAATTCACCCCTCCACTTT. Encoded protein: CASSIANAWNSPLHF.

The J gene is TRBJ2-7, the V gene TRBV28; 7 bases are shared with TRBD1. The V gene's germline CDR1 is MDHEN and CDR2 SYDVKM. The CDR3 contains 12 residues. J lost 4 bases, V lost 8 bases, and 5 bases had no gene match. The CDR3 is CASRDRKYEQYF. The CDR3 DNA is TGTGCCAGCCGGGACAGAAAATACGAGCAGTACTTC.

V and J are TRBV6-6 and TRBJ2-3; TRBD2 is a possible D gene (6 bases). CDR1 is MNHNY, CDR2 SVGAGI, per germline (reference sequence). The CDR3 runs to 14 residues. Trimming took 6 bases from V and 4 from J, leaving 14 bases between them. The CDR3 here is CASSQNGGADTQYF. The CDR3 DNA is TGTGCCAGCAGCCAGAACGGGGGAGCAGATACGCAGTATTTT.

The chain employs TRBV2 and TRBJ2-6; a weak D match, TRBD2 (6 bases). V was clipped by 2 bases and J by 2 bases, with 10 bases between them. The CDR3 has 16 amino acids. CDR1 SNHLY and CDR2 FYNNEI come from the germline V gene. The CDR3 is CASSERRGTGANVLTF. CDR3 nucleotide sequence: TGTGCCAGCAGTGAACGGCGCGGGACTGGGGCCAACGTCCTGACTTTC.

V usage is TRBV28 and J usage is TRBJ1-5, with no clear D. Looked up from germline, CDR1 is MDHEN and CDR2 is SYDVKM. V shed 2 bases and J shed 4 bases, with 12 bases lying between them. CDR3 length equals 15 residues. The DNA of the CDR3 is TGTGCCAGCAGTTTAAGTCCCTATACGAATCAGCCCCAGCATTTT. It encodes CASSLSPYTNQPQHF.

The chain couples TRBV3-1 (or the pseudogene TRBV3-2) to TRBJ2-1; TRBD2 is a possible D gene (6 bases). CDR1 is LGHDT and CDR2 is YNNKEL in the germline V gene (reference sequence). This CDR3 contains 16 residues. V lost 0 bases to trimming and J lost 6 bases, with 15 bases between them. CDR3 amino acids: CASSQEVGRTFNEQFF. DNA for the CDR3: TGTGCCAGCAGCCAAGAGGTCGGGAGAACCTTCAATGAGCAGTTCTTC.

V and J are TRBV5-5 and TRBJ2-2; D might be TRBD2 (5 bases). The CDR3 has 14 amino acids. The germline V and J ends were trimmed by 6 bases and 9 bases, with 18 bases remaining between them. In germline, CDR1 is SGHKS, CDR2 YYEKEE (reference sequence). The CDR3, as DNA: TGTGCCAGCAACCTGGGATCCGAGGGTAGGGAGCTGTTTTTT. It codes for CASNLGSEGRELFF.

CDR3 residues: CASSLRGGTGPYGYTF. The CDR3 DNA sequence: TGTGCCAGCAGTTTAAGGGGCGGGACAGGGCCATATGGCTACACCTTC. The rearrangement joins TRBV28 to TRBJ1-2; TRBD1 aligns across 9 bases. In germline, CDR1 is MDHEN, CDR2 SYDVKM. The CDR3 consists of 16 residues. V dropped 2 bases and J dropped 5; count of bases not matched to a gene: 9.

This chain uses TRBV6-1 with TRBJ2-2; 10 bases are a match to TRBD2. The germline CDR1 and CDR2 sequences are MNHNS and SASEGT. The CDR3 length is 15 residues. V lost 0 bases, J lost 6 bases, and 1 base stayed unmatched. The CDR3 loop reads CASSEAAGGAGELFF. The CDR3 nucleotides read TGTGCCAGCAGTGAAGCAGCGGGGGGGGCCGGGGAGCTGTTTTTT.

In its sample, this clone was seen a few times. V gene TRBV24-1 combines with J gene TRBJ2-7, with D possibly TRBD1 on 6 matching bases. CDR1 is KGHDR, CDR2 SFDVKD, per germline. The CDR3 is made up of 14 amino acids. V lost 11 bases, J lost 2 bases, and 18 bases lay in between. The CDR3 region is CAIRPMTGPYEQYF. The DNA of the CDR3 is TGTGCCATCCGACCTATGACAGGCCCCTACGAGCAGTACTTC.

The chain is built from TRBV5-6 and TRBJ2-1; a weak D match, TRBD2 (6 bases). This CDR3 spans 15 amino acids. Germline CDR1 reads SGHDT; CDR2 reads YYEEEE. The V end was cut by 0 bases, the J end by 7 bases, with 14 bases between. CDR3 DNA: TGTGCCAGCAGCTTGGGACTAGGGCCCAAAAATGAGCAGTTCTTC. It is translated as CASSLGLGPKNEQFF.